The rows below give T cell receptor beta chains drawn from one sample of a study of T cells in localized non-small cell lung cancer. The data were produced by immunoSEQ multiplex PCR, yet TCRdb's version contains in-frame clones alone and is incomplete. The sample holds about 3,500 clones, approximately 30% seen once. The input for sequencing was normal lung tissue next to the tumor, taken before any cancer treatment. All receptors come from a woman aged 35 to 69 with stage I lung adenocarcinoma. The CDR3 runs from the conserved cysteine through the conserved F or W. Each record gives: clone size, V gene, J gene, D gene, CDR3 DNA, CDR3 protein. The D gene is left open where the match is weak. For some rows the clone size is stated as once, few or many, or as a class when expanded; others skip it.

-,TRBV30,TRBJ2-7,-,TGTGCCTTACGGGAAGCCTACGAGCAGTACTTC,CALREAYEQYF
medium-sized,TRBV9,TRBJ2-1,TRBD2,TGTGCCAGCAGCGTAGAGGCGGGAGGGTACAATGAGCAGTTCTTC,CASSVEAGGYNEQFF
-,TRBV5-1,TRBJ1-1,-,TGCGCCAGCCAACAACAAGGGGGGGACACTGAAGCTTTCTTT,CASQQQGGDTEAFF
-,TRBV19,TRBJ2-2,TRBD1,TGTGCCAGTAGTATACACAGGGGGCAAACCGGGGAGCTGTTTTTT,CASSIHRGQTGELFF
few,TRBV18,TRBJ1-4,-,TGTGCCAGCTCACCGGGGGCAACTAATGAAAAACTGTTTTTT,CASSPGATNEKLFF
-,TRBV11-3,TRBJ2-5,TRBD2,TGTGCCAGCAGCTTGGGACTAGCGGGGGGGCCTCGAGAGACCCAGTACTTC,CASSLGLAGGPRETQYF
-,TRBV19,TRBJ1-1,-,TGTGCCAGTCGAGCCCAGACAGGTATGCTCGAAGCTTTCTTT,CASRAQTGMLEAFF
-,TRBV10-2,TRBJ2-7,-,TGCGCCAGCAGTAAGGGGACACTGCCCTACGAGCAGTACTTC,CASSKGTLPYEQYF
-,TRBV19,TRBJ1-1,-,TGTGCCAGTAGTACGCTGGGGGAGAACACTGAAGCTTTCTTT,CASSTLGENTEAFF
-,TRBV29-1,TRBJ2-5,TRBD1,TGCAGCGTCTACGGACAGGGGCGGCAGACCCAGTACTTC,CSVYGQGRQTQYF
few,TRBV30,TRBJ1-5,-,TGTGCCTGGAGTGTGAGTAGTTATAGCAATCAGCCCCAGCATTTT,CAWSVSSYSNQPQHF
-,TRBV19,TRBJ2-7,TRBD1,TGTGCCAGCCGGGACAGGGACCACGAGCAGTACTTC,CASRDRDHEQYF
-,TRBV29-1,TRBJ1-1,-,TGCAGCGTTGACGGAACCATGAACACTGAAGCTTTCTTT,CSVDGTMNTEAFF
-,TRBV7-6,TRBJ2-7,TRBD1,TGTGCCAGCAGCTCGGGACAGGGTCTCGGGACGAGCTCCTACGAGCAGTACTTC,CASSSGQGLGTSSYEQYF